This T cell receptor beta chain was profiled in a study of spatial heterogeneity in lung cancer (dated by TCRdb to about 2019). The study in broad terms: Beta-chain transcripts were consistently detected in greater numbers than alpha-chain transcripts, which likely reflected higher beta-chain transcript abundance. The study linked features of the TCR repertoire to counts of nonsynonymous mutations, which were determined by whole-exome sequencing of tumor tissue. TCR alpha and beta repertoires were quantitatively compared across multiple tumor regions, matched nontumor lung and blood in non-small cell lung cancer. At surgery, both alpha and beta chains were TCR-sequenced in 200 to 250 tumor regions, over 61 matched nontumor lung samples and some 58 PBMC samples. In the raw uncorrected reads, each unique combination of TCR and UMI appeared on average more than ten times. General findings and caveats noted by the study authors: Ubiquitous expanded tumor TCRs showed up in blood more often at tumor resection than at routine follow-up. Confirming at a functional level the hypothesis that regional TCRs recognize regional mutations was considered to require additional single-cell paired TCR alpha and beta sequencing.

CDR1 and CDR2 are read off the germline V gene as SQVTM and ANQGSEA. From the cysteine through the phenylalanine, the CDR3 covers 13 amino acids. The read is trimmed to its CDR3 DNA, 39 bases read in frame from base 1. V loses 4 bases of germline sequence and J loses 0 bases, and the interval between the two ends is 8 bases. Read against the paper, the sample's time point label means: sample taken at primary tumor resection. Samples were obtained from approximately 76 patients with early-stage, untreated non-small cell lung cancer from the lung TRACERx cohort. TCR sequencing used whole RNA extracted from tumor and nontumor lung tissue, or from cryopreserved PBMC samples, without cell sorting. Patients were selected for TCR sequencing only if sufficient RNA was available from at least two tumor regions. This clonotype was observed a few times. No antigen is known for it. No quality values exist for individual bases; no much larger clone is one base distant.

Receptor amplification or capture employed 5' RACE. The instrument given in TCRdb is NextSeq 500. The TCR library protocol attached a unique molecular identifier to each TCR cDNA molecule to allow correction of PCR and sequencing errors. Turning to the authors' computational methods: TCR identification, UMI-based error correction and CDR3 extraction were performed with Decombinator tools. TCRs above a frequency of 2 per 1,000, corresponding to the top 1% of the tumor frequency distribution, were defined as expanded. Renyi diversity was calculated using the R vegan package after each repertoire was subsampled 100 times to 5,000 TCRs. To build CDR3 similarity networks, amino acid triplet string-kernel similarity was used, and CDR3s were connected when their pairwise similarity was above 0.82. Clones were called with MiXCR by TCRdb after fastp trimmed the public reads at Q25, and only in-frame beta chains were retained. One record per CDR3 amino acid sequence lists the most common genes and DNA. The V and J calls reflect TCRdb's pipeline rather than the authors' work. This sample is represented by tens of thousands of distinct CDR3 sequences; roughly 12% of them were singletons. About two fifths of the sample lies in the top ten.

This sample comprised PBMCs, obtained at surgery. The rearrangement joined TRBV29-1 to TRBJ2-3, with the D gene not confidently named. The receptor was isolated from a male donor with early-stage non-small cell lung cancer. The CDR3 loop reads CSVVYPSTDTQYF. Read as DNA, the sequence is TGCAGCGTTGTCTACCCTAGCACAGATACGCAGTATTTT.